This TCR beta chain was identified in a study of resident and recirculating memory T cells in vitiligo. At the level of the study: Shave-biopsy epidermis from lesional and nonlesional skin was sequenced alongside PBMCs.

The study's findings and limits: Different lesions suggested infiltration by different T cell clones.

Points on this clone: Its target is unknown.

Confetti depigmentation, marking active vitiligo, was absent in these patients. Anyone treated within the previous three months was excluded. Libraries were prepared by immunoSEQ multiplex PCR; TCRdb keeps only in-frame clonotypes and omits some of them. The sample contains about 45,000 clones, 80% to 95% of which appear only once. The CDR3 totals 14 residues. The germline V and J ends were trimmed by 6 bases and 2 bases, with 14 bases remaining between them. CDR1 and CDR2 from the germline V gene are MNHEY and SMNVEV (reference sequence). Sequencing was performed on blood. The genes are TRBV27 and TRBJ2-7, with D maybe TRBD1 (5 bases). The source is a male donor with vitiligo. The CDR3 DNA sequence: TGTGCCAGCAGGGAAGTTGACAGACCCTACGAGCAGTACTTC. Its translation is CASREVDRPYEQYF.